One sample yielded the 11 T cell receptor beta chains listed below, sequenced in a study of a mutant IDH1 vaccine in newly diagnosed glioma. This table comes from immunoSEQ multiplex PCR, and its TCRdb copy is limited to in-frame clones, with some not included. The table lists approximately 60,000 clones, 65% to 75% of them singletons. Antigens for these TCRs are unknown. Regarding time point: week 35, safety follow-up. The content of each vaccine dose was 300 ug of mutant IDH1 20-mer peptide, and topical imiquimod accompanied it. The source was PBMCs, collected from a glioma patient whose treatment included an IDH1 peptide vaccine. The receptors were gathered from a man between 50 and 59 years old with glioma.

The rearrangement links TRBV10-3 to TRBJ2-6, with D uncertain. The CDR3 is 12 amino acids. V lost 6 bases and J lost 4, with 4 bases in between. Germline assignment: CDR1 ENHRY and CDR2 SYGVKD. CDR3 in DNA: TGTGCCATCAGGCAGGGGGCCAACGTCCTGACTTTC. Protein: CAIRQGANVLTF.

The V gene is TRBV5-1, the J gene TRBJ2-3; the D is unclear. V shed 2 bases and J shed 6 bases, with 16 bases lying between them. Per the germline V gene, CDR1 is SGHRS and CDR2 is YFSETQ. The CDR3 spans 15 residues. The CDR3 DNA reads TGCGCCAGCAGCTTAGGGCTCGCCCCGGCGGATACGCAGTATTTT. Its protein is CASSLGLAPADTQYF.

This clone was recorded a few times. The CDR3 here is CASAPGQLNYGYTF. The CDR3 DNA reads as TGTGCCAGCGCCCCGGGACAGCTTAACTATGGCTACACCTTC. This chain links TRBV5-4 with TRBJ1-2; 7 bases align to TRBD1. The germline gives CDR1 SGHNT, CDR2 YYREEE (reference sequence). J lost 1 base, V lost 7 bases, and 7 bases had no gene match. The length of the CDR3 is 14 residues.

In its sample, this clone was seen a few times. The chain is built from TRBV7-2 and TRBJ1-2; D is possibly TRBD1 (6 bases). Germline CDR1 and CDR2: SGHTA and FQGNSA. The V and J ends lost 5 bases and 0 bases respectively, with 19 bases between them. The CDR3 extends over 17 amino acids. The CDR3 DNA is TGTGCCAGCAGCGTTCGGACAGCAAGCCTATCTAACTATGGCTACACCTTC. This sequence encodes CASSVRTASLSNYGYTF.

The V and J genes are TRBV25-1 and TRBJ2-5, with 7 bases aligning to TRBD1. Trimming took 4 bases from V and 5 from J; bases not matched to a gene: 7. The CDR3 runs to 14 residues. The germline CDR1 and CDR2 sequences are MGHDK and SYGVNS. CDR3 DNA: TGTGCCAGCAGTGTACAGACAGGGCGGGAGACCCAGTACTTC. Protein sequence: CASSVQTGRETQYF.

The J gene is TRBJ2-3, the V gene TRBV10-1, with a weak D call TRBD2 (6 bases). Trimming took 1 base from V and 1 from J, leaving 9 bases between them. The CDR3 length is 15 residues. CDR1 WNHNN and CDR2 SYGVQD come from the germline V gene (reference sequence). The CDR3 is CASSEYGEGTDTQYF. CDR3 coding DNA: TGCGCCAGCAGTGAGTACGGGGAGGGCACAGATACGCAGTATTTT.

Only a few counts were recorded for this clone. This chain joins TRBV11-3 and TRBJ2-7, with 7 bases that match TRBD2. The CDR3 runs to 16 residues. The V gene's germline CDR1 is SGHNT and CDR2 YENEEA. The V and J ends lost 5 bases and 4 bases, in that order; junction bases with no gene match: 14. The CDR3 is CASSPNRLALWYEQYF. In DNA, the CDR3 is TGTGCCAGCAGCCCAAATAGACTAGCCTTGTGGTACGAGCAGTACTTC.

The rearrangement uses TRBV30 and TRBJ2-1; D ambiguous. Germline CDR1 reads GTSNPN; CDR2 reads SVGIG (reference sequence). Trimming removed 2 bases at V and 9 bases at J, with 17 bases between. This CDR3 is built from 14 residues. DNA of the CDR3: TGTGCCTGGAGTTGGGCATGGGGTCAAGGTGAGCAGTTCTTC. Its translation: CAWSWAWGQGEQFF.

The genes are TRBV19 and TRBJ1-2; D remains unclear. CDR3 length: 12 residues. CDR1 and CDR2 (germline): LNHDA, SQIVND (reference sequence). The V and J ends lost 7 bases and 4 bases respectively, with 10 bases between them. The CDR3 nucleotides are TGTGCCAGTAACCTCGACGGCTATGGCTACACCTTC. As protein: CASNLDGYGYTF.

This clone showed up just once. The chain joins TRBV14 to TRBJ1-5; D might be TRBD1 (5 bases). The CDR3 covers 13 residues. CDR1 SGHDN and CDR2 FVKESK come from the germline V gene. The V and J ends lost 4 bases and 8 bases respectively, with 12 bases between them. The CDR3 protein is CASSPGGVEPQHF. The DNA of the CDR3 is TGTGCCAGCAGCCCCGGGGGTGTTGAGCCCCAGCATTTT.

The rearrangement uses TRBV25-1 and TRBJ2-1; TRBD1 might be the D (5 bases). Between the trimmed V and J ends, which lost 6 bases and 0 bases, there was a span of 9 bases. Germline lookup yields CDR1 MGHDK and CDR2 SYGVNS. This CDR3 region has 14 residues. For the CDR3, the DNA is TGTGCCAGCAGGCAGGGAAGCTCCTACAATGAGCAGTTCTTC. Translated, it gives CASRQGSSYNEQFF.